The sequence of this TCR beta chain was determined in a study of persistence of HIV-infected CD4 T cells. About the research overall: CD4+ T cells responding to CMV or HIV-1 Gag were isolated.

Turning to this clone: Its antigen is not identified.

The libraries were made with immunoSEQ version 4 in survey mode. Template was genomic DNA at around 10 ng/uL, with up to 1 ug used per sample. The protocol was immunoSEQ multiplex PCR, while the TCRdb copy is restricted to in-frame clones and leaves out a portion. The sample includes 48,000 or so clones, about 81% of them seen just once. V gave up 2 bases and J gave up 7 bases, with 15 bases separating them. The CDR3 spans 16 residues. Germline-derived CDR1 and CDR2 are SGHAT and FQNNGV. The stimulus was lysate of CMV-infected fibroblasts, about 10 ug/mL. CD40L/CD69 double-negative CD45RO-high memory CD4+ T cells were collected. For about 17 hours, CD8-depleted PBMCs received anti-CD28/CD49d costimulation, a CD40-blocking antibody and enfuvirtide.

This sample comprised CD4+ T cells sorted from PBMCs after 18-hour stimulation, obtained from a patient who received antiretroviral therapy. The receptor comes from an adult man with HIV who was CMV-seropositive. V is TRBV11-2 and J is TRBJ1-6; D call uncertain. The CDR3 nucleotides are TGTGCCAGCAGCTTACGAAGGACCTGGAACAATTCACCCCTCCACTTT. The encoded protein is CASSLRRTWNNSPLHF.